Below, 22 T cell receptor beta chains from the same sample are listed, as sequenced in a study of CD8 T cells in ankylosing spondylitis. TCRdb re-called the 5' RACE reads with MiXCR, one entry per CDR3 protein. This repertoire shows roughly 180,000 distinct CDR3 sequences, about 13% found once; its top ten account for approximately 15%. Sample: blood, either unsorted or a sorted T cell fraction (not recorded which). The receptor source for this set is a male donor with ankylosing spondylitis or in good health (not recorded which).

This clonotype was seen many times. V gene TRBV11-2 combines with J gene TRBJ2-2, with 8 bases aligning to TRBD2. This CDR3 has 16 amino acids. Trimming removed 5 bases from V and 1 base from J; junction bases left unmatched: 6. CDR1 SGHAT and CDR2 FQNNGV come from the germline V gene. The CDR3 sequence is CASSPLGLVNTGELFF. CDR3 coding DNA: TGTGCCAGCAGCCCCCTGGGACTAGTGAACACCGGGGAGCTGTTTTTT.

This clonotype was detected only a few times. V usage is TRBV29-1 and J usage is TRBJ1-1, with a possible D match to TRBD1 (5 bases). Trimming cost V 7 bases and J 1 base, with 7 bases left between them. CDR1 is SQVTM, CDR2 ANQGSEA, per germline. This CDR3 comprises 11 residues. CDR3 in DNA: TGCAGCGCCGGGGCGAACACTGAAGCTTTCTTT. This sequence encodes CSAGANTEAFF.

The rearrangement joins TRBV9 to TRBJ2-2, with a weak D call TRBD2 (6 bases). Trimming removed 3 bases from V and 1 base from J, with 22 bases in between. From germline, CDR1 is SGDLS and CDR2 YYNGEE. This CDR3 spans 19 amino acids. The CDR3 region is CASSAPLGYRAGNTGELFF. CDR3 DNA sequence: TGTGCCAGCAGCGCCCCATTAGGTTACCGAGCGGGGAACACCGGGGAGCTGTTTTTT.

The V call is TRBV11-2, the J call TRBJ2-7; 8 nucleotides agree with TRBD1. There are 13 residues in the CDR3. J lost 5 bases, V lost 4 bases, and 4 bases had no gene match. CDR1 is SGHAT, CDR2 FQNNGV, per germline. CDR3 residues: CASSSYRGNEQYF. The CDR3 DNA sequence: TGTGCCAGCAGCTCCTACAGGGGGAACGAGCAGTACTTC.

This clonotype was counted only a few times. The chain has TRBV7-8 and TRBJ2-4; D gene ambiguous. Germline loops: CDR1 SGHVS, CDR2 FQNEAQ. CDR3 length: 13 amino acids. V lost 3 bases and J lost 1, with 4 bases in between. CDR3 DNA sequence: TGTGCCAGCAGCTTGGGGGCCAAAAACATTCAGTACTTC. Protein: CASSLGAKNIQYF.

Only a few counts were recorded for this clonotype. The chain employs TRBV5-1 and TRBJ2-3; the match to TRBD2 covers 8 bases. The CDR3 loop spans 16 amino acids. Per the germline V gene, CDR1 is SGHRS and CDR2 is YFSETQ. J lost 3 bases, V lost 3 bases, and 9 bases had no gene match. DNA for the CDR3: TGCGCCAGCAGCTCCTCGGCGGGAGGACTGACAGATACGCAGTATTTT. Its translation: CASSSSAGGLTDTQYF.

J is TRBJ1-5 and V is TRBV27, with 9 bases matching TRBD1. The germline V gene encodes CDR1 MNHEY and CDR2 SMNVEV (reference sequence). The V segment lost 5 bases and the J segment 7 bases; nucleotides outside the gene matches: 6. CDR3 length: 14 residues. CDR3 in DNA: TGTGCCAGCAGTCCGGGACAGGGTCGGCAGCCCCAGCATTTT. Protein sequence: CASSPGQGRQPQHF.

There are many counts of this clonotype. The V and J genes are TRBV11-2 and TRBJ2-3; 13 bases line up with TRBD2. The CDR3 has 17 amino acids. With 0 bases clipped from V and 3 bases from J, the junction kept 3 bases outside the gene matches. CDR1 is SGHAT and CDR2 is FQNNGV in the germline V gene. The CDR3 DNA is TGTGCCAGCAGCTTAGATACGGGACTAGCGGGAACAGATACGCAGTATTTT. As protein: CASSLDTGLAGTDTQYF.

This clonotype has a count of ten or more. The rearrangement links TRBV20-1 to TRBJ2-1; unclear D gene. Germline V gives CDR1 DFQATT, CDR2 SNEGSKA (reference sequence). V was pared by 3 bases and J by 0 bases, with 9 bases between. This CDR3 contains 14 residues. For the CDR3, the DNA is TGCAGTGCTAGTCCCTACAGCTCCTACAATGAGCAGTTCTTC. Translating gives CSASPYSSYNEQFF.

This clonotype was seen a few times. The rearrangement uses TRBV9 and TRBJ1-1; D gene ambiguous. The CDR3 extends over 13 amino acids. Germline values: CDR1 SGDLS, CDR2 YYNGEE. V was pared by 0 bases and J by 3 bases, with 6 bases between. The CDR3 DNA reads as TGTGCCAGCAGCGTAGTACCCGACACTGAAGCTTTCTTT. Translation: CASSVVPDTEAFF.

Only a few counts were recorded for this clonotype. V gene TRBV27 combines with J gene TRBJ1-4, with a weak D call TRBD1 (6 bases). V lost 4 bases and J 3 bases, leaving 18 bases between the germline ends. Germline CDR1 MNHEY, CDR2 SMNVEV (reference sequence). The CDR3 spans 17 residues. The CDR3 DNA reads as TGTGCCAGCAGTTCCCTAATCCCGACAGGCCCTAATGAAAAACTGTTTTTT. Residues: CASSSLIPTGPNEKLFF.

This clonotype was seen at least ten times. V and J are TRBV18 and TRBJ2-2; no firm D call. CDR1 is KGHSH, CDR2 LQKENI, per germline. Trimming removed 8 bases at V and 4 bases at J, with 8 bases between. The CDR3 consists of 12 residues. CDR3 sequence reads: CASTIGTGELFF. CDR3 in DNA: TGTGCCAGCACGATTGGCACCGGGGAGCTGTTTTTT.

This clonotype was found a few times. The CDR3 spells CASSQDQAALGEQYF. For the CDR3, the DNA is TGCGCCAGCAGCCAAGATCAGGCGGCGCTCGGGGAGCAGTACTTC. The V call is TRBV4-1, the J call TRBJ2-7; D remains unclear. Trimming took off 0 bases at V and 7 bases at J, with 16 bases between the two ends. The CDR3 totals 15 residues. From germline, CDR1 is MGHRA and CDR2 YSYEKL.

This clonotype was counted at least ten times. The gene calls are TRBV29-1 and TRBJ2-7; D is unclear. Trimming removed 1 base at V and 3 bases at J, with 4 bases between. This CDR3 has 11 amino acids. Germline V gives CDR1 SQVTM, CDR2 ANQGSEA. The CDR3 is CSVEVGYEQYF. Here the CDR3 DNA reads TGCAGCGTTGAAGTAGGCTACGAGCAGTACTTC.

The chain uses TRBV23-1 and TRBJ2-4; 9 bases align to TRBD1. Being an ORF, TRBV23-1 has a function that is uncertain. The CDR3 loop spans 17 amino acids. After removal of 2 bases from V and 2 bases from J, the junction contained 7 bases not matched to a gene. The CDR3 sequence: CASSQRPGTGPKNIQYF. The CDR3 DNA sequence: TGCGCCAGCAGTCAAAGGCCCGGGACAGGGCCCAAAAACATTCAGTACTTC.

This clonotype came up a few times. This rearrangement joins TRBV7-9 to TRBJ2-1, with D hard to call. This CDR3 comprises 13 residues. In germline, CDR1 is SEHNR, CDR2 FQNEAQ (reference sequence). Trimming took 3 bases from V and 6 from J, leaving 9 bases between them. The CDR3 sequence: CASSLGRSNEQFF. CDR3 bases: TGTGCCAGCAGCTTGGGAAGGAGCAATGAGCAGTTCTTC.

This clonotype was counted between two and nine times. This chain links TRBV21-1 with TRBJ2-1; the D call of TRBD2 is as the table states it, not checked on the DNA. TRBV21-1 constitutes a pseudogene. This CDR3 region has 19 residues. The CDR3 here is CASSKATSGRPSSYNEQFF. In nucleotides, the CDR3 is TGTGCCAGCAGCAAAGCCACTAGCGGGAGGCCTAGCTCCTACAATGAGCAGTTCTTC.

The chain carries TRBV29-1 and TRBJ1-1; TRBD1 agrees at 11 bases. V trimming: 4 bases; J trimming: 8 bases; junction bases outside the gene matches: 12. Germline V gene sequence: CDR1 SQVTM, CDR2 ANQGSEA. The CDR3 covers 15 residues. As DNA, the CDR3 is TGCAGCGTTGGTACAGGGGACAGGGGGATATGGGAAGCTTTCTTT. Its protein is CSVGTGDRGIWEAFF.

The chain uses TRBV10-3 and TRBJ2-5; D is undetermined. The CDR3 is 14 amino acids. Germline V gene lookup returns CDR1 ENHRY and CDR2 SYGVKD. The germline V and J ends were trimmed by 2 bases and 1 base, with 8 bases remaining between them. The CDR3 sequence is CAISEHPAQETQYF. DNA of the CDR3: TGTGCCATCAGTGAGCACCCGGCCCAAGAGACCCAGTACTTC.

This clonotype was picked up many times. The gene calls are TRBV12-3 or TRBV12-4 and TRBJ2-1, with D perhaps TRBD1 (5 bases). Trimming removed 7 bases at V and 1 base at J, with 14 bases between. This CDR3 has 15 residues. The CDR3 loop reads CASTAQPGSYNEQFF. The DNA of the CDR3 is TGTGCCAGCACCGCTCAGCCAGGGTCCTACAATGAGCAGTTCTTC.

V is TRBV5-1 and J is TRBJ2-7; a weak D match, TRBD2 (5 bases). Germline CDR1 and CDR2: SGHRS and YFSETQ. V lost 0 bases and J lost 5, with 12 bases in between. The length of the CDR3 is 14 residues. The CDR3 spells CASSLGEGKDEQYF. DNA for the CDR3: TGCGCCAGCAGCTTGGGAGAGGGAAAGGACGAGCAGTACTTC.

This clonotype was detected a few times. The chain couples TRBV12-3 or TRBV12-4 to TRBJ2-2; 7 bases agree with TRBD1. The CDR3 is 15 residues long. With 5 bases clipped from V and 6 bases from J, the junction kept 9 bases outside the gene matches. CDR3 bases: TGTGCCAGCAGTCCGAGACAGGGTACTCCCGGGGAGCTGTTTTTT. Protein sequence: CASSPRQGTPGELFF.